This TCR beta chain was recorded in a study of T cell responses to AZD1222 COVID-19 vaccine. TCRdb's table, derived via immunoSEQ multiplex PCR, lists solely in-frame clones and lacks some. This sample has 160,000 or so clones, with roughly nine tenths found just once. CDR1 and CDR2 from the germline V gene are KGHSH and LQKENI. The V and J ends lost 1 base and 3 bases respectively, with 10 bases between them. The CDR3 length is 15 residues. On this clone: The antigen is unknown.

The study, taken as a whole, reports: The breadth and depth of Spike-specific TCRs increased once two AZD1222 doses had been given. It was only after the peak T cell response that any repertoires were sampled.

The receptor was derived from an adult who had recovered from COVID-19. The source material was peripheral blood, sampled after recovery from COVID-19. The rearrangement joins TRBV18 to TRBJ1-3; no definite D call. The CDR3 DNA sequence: TGTGCCAGCTCACCACGGGTTAACCTTGGAAACACCATATATTTT. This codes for CASSPRVNLGNTIYF.